What follows is one T cell receptor beta chain and its context. Its antigen remains unidentified. The data belong to a study of cytomegalovirus exposure and HLA in healthy donors. The PCR made use of 60 Vbeta and 13 Jbeta primers. TCRdb's table, derived via immunoSEQ multiplex PCR, lists solely in-frame clones and lacks some. The table records 200,000 to 250,000 clones, over 70% of them present only once. V gave up 4 bases and J gave up 5 bases; unmatched junction bases: 2. The germline gives CDR1 SEHNR, CDR2 FQNEAQ (reference sequence). This CDR3 spans 13 amino acids. Findings of the study overall: The study carried out a later analysis of TCR beta sequences. It associated around 17,000 of them with specific HLA alleles at a false discovery rate of 0.05. With later analysis, a missense DCLRE1C variant became linked to TCR beta V- and J-gene trimming. In a later analysis, several top co-occurrence clusters appeared linked to parvovirus B19, influenza, CMV and Epstein-Barr virus. The productive fraction for most TCR beta V segments was about 90% or about 30% in an earlier analysis.

The chain carries TRBV7-9 and TRBJ2-1, with 7 bases fitting TRBD2. This TCR was recovered from a boy between 2 and 15 years old in good health and CMV-seronegative. The sample taken for sequencing was PBMCs. CDR3 DNA sequence: TGTGCCAGCAGCTCGGGACTAAACAATGAGCAGTTCTTC. Translating it yields CASSSGLNNEQFF. The full variable domain, completed using reference TRBV7-9 and TRBJ2-1, is DTGVSQNPRHKITKRGQNVTFRCDPISEHNRLYWYRQTLGQGPEFLTYFQNEAQLEKSRLLSDRFSAERPKGSFSTLEIQRTEQGDSAMYLCASSSGLNNEQFFGPGTRLTVL.